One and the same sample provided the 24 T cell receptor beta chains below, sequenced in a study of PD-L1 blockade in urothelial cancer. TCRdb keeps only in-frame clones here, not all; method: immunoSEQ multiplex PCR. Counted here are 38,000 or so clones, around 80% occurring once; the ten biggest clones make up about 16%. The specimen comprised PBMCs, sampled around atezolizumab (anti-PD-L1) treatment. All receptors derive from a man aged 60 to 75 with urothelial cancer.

Written as DNA, the CDR3 is TGTGCCAGCAGCCTAGCAGGATTCGGTAGCGGAATGGTGAAACAGTACTTC. This codes for CASSLAGFGSGMVKQYF. V usage is TRBV13 and J usage is TRBJ2-7; TRBD2 is a possible D gene (6 bases). In germline, CDR1 is PRHDT, CDR2 FYEKMQ (reference sequence). The CDR3 is 17 amino acids. Trimming removed 5 bases at V and 10 bases at J, with 30 bases between.

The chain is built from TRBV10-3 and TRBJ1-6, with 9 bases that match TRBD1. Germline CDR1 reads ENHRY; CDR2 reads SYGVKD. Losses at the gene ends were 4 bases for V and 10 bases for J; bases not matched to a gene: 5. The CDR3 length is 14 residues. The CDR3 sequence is CAISVGDRESPLHF. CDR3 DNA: TGTGCCATCAGTGTGGGGGACAGGGAATCACCCCTCCACTTT.

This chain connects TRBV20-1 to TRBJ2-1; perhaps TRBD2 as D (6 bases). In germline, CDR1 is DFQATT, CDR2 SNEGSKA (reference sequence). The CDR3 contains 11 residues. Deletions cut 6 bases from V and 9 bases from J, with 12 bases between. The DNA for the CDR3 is TGCAGTGCAATCGGGGGTCTTGAGCAGTTCTTC. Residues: CSAIGGLEQFF.

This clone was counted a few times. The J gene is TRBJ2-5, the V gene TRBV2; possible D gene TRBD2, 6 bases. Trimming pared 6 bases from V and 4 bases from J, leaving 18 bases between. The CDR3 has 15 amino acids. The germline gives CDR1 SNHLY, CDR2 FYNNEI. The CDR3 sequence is CASRWNLGLTETQYF. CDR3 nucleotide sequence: TGTGCCAGCAGGTGGAATCTAGGACTAACAGAGACCCAGTACTTC.

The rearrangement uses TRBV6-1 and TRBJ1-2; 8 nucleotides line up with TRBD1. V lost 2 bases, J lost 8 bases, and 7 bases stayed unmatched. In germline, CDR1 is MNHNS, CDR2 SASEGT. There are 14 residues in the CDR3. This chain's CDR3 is CASSEKGRGQGYTF. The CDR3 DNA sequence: TGTGCCAGCAGTGAAAAGGGCAGGGGGCAAGGCTACACCTTC.

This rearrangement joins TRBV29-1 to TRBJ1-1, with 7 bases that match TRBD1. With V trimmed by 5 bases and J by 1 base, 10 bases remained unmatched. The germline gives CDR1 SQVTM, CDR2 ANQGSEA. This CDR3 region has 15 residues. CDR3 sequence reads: CSVSTLGQKNTEAFF. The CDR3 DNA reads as TGCAGCGTTAGCACGCTGGGACAGAAGAACACTGAAGCTTTCTTT. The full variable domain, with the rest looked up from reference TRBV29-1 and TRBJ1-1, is SAVISQKPSRDICQRGTSLTIQCQVDSQVTMMFWYRQQPGQSLTLIATANQGSEATYESGFVIDKFPISRPNLTFSTLTVSNMSPEDSSIYLCSVSTLGQKNTEAFFGQGTRLTVV.

CDR3 sequence: CASRGLAGIQETQYF. The CDR3 nucleotides are TGTGCCAGCAGGGGACTAGCGGGGATTCAAGAGACCCAGTACTTC. This sequence joins TRBV6-1 and TRBJ2-5; 13 nucleotides align to TRBD2. V lost 6 bases, J lost 2 bases, and 3 bases stayed unmatched. This CDR3 spans 15 amino acids. CDR1 is MNHNS, CDR2 SASEGT, per germline.

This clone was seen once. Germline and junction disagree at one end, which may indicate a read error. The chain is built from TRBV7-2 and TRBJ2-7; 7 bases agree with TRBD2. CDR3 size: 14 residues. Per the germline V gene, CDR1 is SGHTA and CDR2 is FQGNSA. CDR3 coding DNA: TGTGCCAGCAGCTCACTAGCGCGCTCCCACGAGCAGTACTTC. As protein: CASSSLARSHEQYF. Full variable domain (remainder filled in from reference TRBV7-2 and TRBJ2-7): GAGVSQSPSNKVTEKGKDVELRCDPISGHTALYWYRQSLGQGLEFLIYFQGNSAPDKSGLPSDRFSAERTGGSVSTLTIQRTQQEDSAVYLCASSSLARSHEQYFGPGTRLTVT.

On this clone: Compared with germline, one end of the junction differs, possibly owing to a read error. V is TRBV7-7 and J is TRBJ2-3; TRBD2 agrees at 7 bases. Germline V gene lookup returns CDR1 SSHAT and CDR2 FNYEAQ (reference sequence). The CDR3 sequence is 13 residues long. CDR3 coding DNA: TGTGCTAGCAGCCGGGACTATGAGGATACGCAGTATTTT. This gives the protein CASSRDYEDTQYF.

The CDR3 protein is CASSLAPTEQFF. CDR3 coding DNA: TGTGCCAGCAGCTTGGCCCCGACAGAGCAGTTCTTC. The chain couples TRBV5-5 to TRBJ2-1; D is unclear. Germline CDR1 and CDR2: SGHKS and YYEKEE (reference sequence). Between the trimmed V and J ends, which lost 0 bases and 10 bases, there was a span of 8 bases. The CDR3 runs to 12 residues.

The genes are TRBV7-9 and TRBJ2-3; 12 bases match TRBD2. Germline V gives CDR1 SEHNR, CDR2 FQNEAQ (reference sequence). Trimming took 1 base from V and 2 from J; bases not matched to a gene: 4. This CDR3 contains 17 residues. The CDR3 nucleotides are TGTGCCAGCAGCTTAGACGGACTAGCGGGGCCCACAGATACGCAGTATTTT. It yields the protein CASSLDGLAGPTDTQYF.

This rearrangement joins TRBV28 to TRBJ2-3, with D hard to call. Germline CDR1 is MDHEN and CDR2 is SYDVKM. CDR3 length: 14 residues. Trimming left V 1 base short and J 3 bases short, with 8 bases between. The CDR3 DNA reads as TGTGCCAGCAGTTTATTACCGCGAACAGATACGCAGTATTTT. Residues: CASSLLPRTDTQYF. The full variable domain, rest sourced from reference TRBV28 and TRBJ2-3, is DVKVTQSSRYLVKRTGEKVFLECVQDMDHENMFWYRQDPGLGLRLIYFSYDVKMKEKGDIPEGYSVSREKKERFSLILESASTNQTSMYLCASSLLPRTDTQYFGPGTRLTVL.

The CDR3, as DNA: TGTGCCAGCAGTTCACCGAGATATGGCTACACCTTC. This gives the protein CASSSPRYGYTF. V is TRBV28 and J is TRBJ1-2; D gene uncertain. Germline CDR1 and CDR2: MDHEN and SYDVKM. V lost 4 bases and J 5 bases, leaving 8 bases between the germline ends. The CDR3 runs 12 residues.

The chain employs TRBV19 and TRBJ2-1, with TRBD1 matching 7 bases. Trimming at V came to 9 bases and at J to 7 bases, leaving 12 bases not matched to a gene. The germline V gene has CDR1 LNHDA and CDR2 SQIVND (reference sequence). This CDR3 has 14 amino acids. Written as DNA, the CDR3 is TGTGCCAGCGTGAAGGGGGCAGGATGGAATGAGCAGTTCTTC. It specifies CASVKGAGWNEQFF.

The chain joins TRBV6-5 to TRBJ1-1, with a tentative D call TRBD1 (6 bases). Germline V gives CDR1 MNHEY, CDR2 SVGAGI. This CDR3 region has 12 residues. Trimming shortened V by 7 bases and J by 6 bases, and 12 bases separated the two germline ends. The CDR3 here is CASIGGGAEAFF. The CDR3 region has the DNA TGTGCCAGCATTGGGGGGGGCGCTGAAGCTTTCTTT.

CDR3 protein: CASTLGGNTEAFF. The CDR3 DNA sequence: TGTGCCAGCACCTTGGGAGGGAACACTGAAGCTTTCTTT. The chain combines TRBV2 with TRBJ1-1; D unclear. Trimming took off 7 bases at V and 1 base at J, with 10 bases between the two ends. From germline, CDR1 is SNHLY and CDR2 FYNNEI. The CDR3 is made up of 13 amino acids.

CDR3: CASSPQGARIFGTDTQYF. In nucleotides, the CDR3 is TGCGCCAGCAGCCCGCAGGGGGCGCGGATTTTCGGCACAGATACGCAGTATTTT. This chain joins TRBV5-1 and TRBJ2-3; 8 nucleotides match TRBD1. The CDR3 covers 18 residues. The germline CDR1 and CDR2 sequences are SGHRS and YFSETQ. V shed 4 bases, J shed 1 base, and the junction held 14 bases outside the gene matches.

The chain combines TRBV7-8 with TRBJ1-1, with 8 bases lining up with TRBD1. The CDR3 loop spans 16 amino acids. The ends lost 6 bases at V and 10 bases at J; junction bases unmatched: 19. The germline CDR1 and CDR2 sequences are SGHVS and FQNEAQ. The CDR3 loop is CASRYSFTDRGGGAFF. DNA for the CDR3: TGTGCCAGCAGGTACTCCTTTACTGACAGGGGAGGTGGAGCTTTCTTT.

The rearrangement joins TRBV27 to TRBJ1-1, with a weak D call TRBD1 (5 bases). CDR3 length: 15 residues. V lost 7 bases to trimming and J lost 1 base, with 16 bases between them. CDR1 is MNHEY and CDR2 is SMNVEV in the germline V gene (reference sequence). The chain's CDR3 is CASKSQGGWNTEAFF. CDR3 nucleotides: TGTGCCAGCAAAAGTCAGGGAGGGTGGAACACTGAAGCTTTCTTT.

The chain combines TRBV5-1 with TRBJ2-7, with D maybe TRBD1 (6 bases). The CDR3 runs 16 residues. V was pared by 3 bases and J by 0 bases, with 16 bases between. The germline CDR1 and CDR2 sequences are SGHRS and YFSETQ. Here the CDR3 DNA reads TGCGCCAGCAGCTACCGACAGGCCCAAAGCTCCTACGAGCAGTACTTC. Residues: CASSYRQAQSSYEQYF.

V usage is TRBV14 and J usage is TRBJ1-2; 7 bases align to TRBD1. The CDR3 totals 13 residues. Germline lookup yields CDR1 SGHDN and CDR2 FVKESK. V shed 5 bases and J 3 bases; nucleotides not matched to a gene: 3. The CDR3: CASSGDSYYGYTF. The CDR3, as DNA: TGTGCCAGCAGCGGGGACAGTTACTATGGCTACACCTTC.

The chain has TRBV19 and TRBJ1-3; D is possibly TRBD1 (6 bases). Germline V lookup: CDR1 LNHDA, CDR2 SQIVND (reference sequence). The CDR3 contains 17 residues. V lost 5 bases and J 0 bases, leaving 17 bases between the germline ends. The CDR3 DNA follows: TGTGCCAGTAGTCCACGGACAGCTACTTACTCTGGAAACACCATATATTTT. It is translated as CASSPRTATYSGNTIYF.

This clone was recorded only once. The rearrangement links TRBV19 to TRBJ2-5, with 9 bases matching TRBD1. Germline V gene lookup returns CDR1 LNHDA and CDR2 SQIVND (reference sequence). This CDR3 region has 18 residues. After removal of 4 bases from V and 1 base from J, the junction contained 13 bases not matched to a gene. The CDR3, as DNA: TGTGCCAGTAGTACGGAGGGGGGGGACAGGGAGGTCCAAGAGACCCAGTACTTC. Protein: CASSTEGGDREVQETQYF.

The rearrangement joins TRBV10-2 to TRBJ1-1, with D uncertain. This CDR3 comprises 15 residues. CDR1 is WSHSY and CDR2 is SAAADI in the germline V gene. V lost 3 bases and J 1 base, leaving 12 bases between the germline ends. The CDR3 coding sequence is TGCGCCAGCAGTGAAGCAGCAAGACAGAACACTGAAGCTTTCTTT. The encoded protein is CASSEAARQNTEAFF.